This TCR beta chain was sequenced during a study of blood T cell repertoires in COVID-19. Study-level information: Samples taken during acute and convalescent COVID-19 were collected in the United States, Italy and Spain.

The data were produced by immunoSEQ multiplex PCR, yet TCRdb's version contains in-frame clones alone and is incomplete. The data contain approximately 71,000 clones, 82% of them singletons. This receptor was taken from a woman aged 80 or over with acute or convalescent COVID-19. Material: peripheral blood.

The CDR3: CASSWTGVTEAFF. CDR3 bases: TGTGCCAGCAGTTGGACAGGGGTTACTGAAGCTTTCTTT. The rearrangement joins TRBV6-5 to TRBJ1-1, with TRBD1 matching over 9 bases. V dropped 4 bases and J dropped 5; count of bases not matched to a gene: 2. This CDR3 is 13 amino acids long. Looked up from germline, CDR1 is MNHEY and CDR2 is SVGAGI.